The subject of this entry is one T cell receptor (beta chain). This sample stems from a study of blood T cell repertoires in COVID-19. On the study more broadly: Some COVID-19 samples were acute and others convalescent; all came from the United States, Italy and Spain. Nucleic acid was either cDNA or gDNA, and it came from T cells, B-cell-depleted T cells, or PBMCs.

CDR1 and CDR2 from the germline V gene are SGHKS and YYEKEE (reference sequence). With 6 bases removed from V and 0 bases from J, the gap between germline ends came to 20 bases. This CDR3 is 17 amino acids long. How the authors handled the data: Amplification with reference gene primers provided the estimates of nucleated cell counts. Clones were read by immunoSEQ multiplex PCR, and TCRdb kept only the in-frame ones, dropping some. The D gene and trimming were derived from the DNA, and the V and J assignments and clone size from that table. The profile covers 200,000 to 300,000 clones, with over 75% appearing a single time and 1.5% to 2% taken by the ten largest.

The clonotype was recovered from a man aged 30 to 45 who had recovered from COVID-19. Sequencing was carried out using peripheral blood. The gene calls are TRBV5-5 and TRBJ2-3; D possibly corresponds to TRBD2 (5 bases). DNA for the CDR3: TGTGCCAGCACCAACCGAGGGCAGACTACTAGCACAGATACGCAGTATTTT. Translating gives CASTNRGQTTSTDTQYF.